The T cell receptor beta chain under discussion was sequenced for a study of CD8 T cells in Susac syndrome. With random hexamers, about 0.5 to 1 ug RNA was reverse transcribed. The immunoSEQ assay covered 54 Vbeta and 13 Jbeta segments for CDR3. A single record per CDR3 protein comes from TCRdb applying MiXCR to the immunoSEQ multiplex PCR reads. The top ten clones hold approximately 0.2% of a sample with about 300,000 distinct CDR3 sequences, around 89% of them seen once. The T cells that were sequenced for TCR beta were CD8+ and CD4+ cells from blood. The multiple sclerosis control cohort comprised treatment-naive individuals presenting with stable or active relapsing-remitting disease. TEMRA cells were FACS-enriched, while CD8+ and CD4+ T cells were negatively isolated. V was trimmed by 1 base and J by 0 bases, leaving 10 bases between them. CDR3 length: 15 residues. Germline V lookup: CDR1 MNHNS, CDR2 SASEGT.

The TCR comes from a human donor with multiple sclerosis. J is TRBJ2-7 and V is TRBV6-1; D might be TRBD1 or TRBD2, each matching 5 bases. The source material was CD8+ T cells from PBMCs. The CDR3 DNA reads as TGTGCCAGCAGTGAAGAGGGTGGGGGCTCCTACGAGCAGTACTTC. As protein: CASSEEGGGSYEQYF.